This TCR beta chain was observed in a study of shared clonotypes between healthy human individuals. Overall study findings and caveats: The represented genetic and exposure-history diversity was limited by the small number of donors. Incomplete sequencing of sorted subsets was indicated by rarefaction despite large depth.

Comments on this clone: Its antigen is as yet unknown.

Every contributor of samples was a Caucasian grown-up residing in Nashville, Tennessee. Unmatched junction bases numbered 13, after V lost 3 bases and J lost 4 bases. This CDR3 is built from 18 residues. Germline values: CDR1 SGHDT, CDR2 YYEEEE. It was at deep level that the assay was run. Repertoires were generated with immunoSEQ multiplex PCR, while TCRdb's copy carries only in-frame clones and drops some. Counted here are some 1,600,000 clones, approximately 98% occurring once; the ten biggest clones make up roughly 0.42%. The sequence came from a man aged 25-45 years in good health. This chain uses TRBV5-6 with TRBJ2-3, with 11 bases lining up with TRBD2. Sequenced sample: naive CD4+ T cells sorted from blood. Subset denoted: CD45RA+ positively selected. The CDR3 sequence is CASSWRTVLAGEADTQYF. The CDR3 DNA is TGTGCCAGCAGCTGGCGGACCGTACTAGCGGGGGAAGCAGATACGCAGTATTTT.